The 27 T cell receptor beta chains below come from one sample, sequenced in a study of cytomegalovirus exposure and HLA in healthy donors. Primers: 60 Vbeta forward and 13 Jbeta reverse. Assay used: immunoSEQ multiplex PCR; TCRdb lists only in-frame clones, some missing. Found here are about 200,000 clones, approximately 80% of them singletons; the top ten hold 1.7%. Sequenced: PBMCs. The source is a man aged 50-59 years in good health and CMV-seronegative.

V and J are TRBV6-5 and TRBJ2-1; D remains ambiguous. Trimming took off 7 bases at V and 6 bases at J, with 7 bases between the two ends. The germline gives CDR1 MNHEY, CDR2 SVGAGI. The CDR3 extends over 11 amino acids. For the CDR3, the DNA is TGTGCCAGCAACTATTTCAATGAGCAGTTCTTC. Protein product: CASNYFNEQFF.

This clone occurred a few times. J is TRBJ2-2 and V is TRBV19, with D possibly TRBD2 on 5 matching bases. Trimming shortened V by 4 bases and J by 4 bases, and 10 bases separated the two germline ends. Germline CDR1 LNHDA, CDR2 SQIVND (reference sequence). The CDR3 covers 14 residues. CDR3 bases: TGTGCCAGTAGTAACCCGGGAATCACCGGGGAGCTGTTTTTT. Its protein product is CASSNPGITGELFF.

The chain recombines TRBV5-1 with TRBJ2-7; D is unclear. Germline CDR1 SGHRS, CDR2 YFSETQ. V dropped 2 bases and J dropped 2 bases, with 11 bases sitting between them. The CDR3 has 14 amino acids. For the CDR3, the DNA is TGCGCCAGCAGCTTTGATGGAGCAGCCTACGAGCAGTACTTC. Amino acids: CASSFDGAAYEQYF.

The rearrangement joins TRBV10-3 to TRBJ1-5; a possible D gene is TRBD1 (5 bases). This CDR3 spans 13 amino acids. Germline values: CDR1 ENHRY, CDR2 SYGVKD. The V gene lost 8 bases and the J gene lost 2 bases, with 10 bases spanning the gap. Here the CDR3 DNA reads TGTGCCATCGCGGACAATGGCAATCAGCCCCAGCATTTT. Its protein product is CAIADNGNQPQHF.

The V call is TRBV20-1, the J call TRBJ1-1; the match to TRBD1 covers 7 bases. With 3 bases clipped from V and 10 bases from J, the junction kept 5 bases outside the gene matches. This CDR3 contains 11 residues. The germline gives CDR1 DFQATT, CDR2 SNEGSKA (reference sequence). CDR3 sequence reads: CSASPTGAAFF. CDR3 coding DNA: TGCAGTGCTAGTCCCACAGGGGCAGCTTTCTTT.

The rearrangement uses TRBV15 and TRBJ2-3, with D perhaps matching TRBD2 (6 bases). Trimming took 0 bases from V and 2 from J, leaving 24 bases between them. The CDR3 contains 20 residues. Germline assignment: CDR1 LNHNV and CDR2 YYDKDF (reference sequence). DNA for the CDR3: TGTGCCACCAGCAGAGATATTGAGTTCGGGGGAACGGCACACACAGATACGCAGTATTTT. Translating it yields CATSRDIEFGGTAHTDTQYF.

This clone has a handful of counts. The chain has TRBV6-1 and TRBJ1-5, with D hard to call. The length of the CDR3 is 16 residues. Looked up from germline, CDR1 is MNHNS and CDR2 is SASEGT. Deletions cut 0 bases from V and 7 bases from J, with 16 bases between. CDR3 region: CASSEAPEGLGQPQHF. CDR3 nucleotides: TGTGCCAGCAGTGAAGCTCCGGAGGGTCTAGGACAGCCCCAGCATTTT.

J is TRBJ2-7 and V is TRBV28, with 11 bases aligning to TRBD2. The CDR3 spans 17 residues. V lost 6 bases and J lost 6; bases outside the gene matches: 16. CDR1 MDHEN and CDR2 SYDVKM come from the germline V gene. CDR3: CASRGTHTSGRSIEQYF. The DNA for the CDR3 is TGTGCCAGCAGGGGAACGCACACTAGCGGGAGATCGATCGAGCAGTACTTC.

The chain's CDR3 is CASSIYRQSSYEQYF. The CDR3 bases are TGTGCCAGCAGCATATACCGACAGAGCTCCTACGAGCAGTACTTC. V and J are TRBV6-1 and TRBJ2-7, with TRBD1 as a possible D gene (5 bases). V was cut by 6 bases and J by 0 bases, with 15 bases left in between. In germline, CDR1 is MNHNS, CDR2 SASEGT. CDR3 length equals 15 residues.

Here the CDR3 reads CASSPTLAGWDEQFF. CDR3 DNA sequence: TGTGCCAGCAGCCCTACCTTAGCCGGATGGGATGAGCAGTTCTTC. This sequence joins TRBV14 and TRBJ2-1, with D uncertain. Germline V gene sequence: CDR1 SGHDN, CDR2 FVKESK. V lost 4 bases to trimming and J lost 8 bases, with 18 bases between them. The CDR3 runs to 15 residues.

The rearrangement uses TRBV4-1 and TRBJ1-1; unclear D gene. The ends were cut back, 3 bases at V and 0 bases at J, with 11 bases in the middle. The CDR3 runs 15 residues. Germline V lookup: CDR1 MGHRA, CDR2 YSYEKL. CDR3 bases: TGCGCCAGCAGCCATGATCGGGTTATGAACACTGAAGCTTTCTTT. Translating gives CASSHDRVMNTEAFF.

In DNA, the CDR3 is TGCAGCGTTCGGAGCTCCTACAATGAGCAGTTCTTC. Translated: CSVRSSYNEQFF. This sequence joins TRBV29-1 and TRBJ2-1; no firm D call. Deletions cut 5 bases from V and 0 bases from J, with 5 bases between. Germline V gene sequence: CDR1 SQVTM, CDR2 ANQGSEA. CDR3 length: 12 residues.

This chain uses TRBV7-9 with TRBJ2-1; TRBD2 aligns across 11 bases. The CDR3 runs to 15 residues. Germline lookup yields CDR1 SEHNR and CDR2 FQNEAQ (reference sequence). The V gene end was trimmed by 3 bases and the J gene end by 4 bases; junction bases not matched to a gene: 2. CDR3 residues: CASSFSSGGYNEQFF. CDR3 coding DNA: TGTGCCAGCAGCTTCTCTAGCGGGGGGTACAATGAGCAGTTCTTC.

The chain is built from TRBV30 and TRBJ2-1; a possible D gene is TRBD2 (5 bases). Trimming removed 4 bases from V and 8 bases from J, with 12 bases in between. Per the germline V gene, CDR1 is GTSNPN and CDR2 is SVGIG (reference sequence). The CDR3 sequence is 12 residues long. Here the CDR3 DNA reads TGTGCCTGGACTGGACTGGCCGATGAGCAGTTCTTC. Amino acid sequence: CAWTGLADEQFF.

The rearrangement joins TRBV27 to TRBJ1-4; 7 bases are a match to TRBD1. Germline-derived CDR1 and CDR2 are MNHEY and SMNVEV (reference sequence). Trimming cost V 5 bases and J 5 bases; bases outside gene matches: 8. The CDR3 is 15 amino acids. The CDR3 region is CASSPIMDRNEKLFF. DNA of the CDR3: TGTGCCAGCAGTCCCATCATGGACAGGAATGAAAAACTGTTTTTT.

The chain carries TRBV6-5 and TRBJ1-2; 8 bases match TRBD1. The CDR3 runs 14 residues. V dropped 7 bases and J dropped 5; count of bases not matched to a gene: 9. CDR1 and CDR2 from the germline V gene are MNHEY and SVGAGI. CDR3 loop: CASTADDRGYGYTF. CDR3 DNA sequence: TGTGCCAGCACCGCCGACGACAGGGGTTATGGCTACACCTTC.

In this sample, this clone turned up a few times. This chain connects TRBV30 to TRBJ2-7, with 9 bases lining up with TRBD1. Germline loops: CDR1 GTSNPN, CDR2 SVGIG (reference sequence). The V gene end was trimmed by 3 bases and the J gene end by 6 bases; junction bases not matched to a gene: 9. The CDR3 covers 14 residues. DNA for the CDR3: TGTGCCTGGAGGAAAACAGGGGGCGCGGGCGAGCAGTACTTC. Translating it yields CAWRKTGGAGEQYF.

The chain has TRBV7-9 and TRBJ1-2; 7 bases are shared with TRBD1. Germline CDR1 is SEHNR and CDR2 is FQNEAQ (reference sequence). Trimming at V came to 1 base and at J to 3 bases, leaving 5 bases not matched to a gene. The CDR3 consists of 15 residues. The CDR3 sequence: CASSLGTGEDYGYTF. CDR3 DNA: TGTGCCAGCAGCTTAGGAACAGGGGAGGACTATGGCTACACCTTC.

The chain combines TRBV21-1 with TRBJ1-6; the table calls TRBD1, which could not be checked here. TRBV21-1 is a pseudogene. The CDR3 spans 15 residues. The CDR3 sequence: CASKDRGSEFSPLHF. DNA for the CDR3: TGTGCCAGCAAGGACAGGGGGAGTGAATTTTCACCCCTCCACTTT.

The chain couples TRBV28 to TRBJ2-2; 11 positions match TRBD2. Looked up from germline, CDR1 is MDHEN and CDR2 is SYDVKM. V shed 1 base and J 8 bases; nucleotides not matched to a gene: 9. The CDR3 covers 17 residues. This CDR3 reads CASSLFGLAGGHGELFF. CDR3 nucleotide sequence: TGTGCCAGCAGTTTATTCGGTCTAGCGGGAGGTCATGGGGAGCTGTTTTTT.

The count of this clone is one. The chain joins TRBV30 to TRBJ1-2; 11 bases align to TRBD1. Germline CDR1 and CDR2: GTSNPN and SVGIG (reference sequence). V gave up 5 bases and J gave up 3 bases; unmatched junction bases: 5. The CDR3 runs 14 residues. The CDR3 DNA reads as TGTGCCTGGGGACAGGGGGCGAGTGACTATGGCTACACCTTC. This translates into CAWGQGASDYGYTF.

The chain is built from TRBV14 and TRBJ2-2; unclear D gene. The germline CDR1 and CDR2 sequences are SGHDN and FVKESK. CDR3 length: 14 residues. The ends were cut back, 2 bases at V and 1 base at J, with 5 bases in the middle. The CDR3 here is CASSQTWNTGELFF. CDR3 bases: TGTGCCAGCAGCCAAACTTGGAACACCGGGGAGCTGTTTTTT.

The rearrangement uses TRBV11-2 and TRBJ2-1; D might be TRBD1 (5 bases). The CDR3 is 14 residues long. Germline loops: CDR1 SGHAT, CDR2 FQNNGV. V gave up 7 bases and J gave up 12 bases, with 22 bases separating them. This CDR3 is CASKQAATVFWQFF. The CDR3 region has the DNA TGTGCCAGCAAACAGGCTGCCACTGTATTTTGGCAGTTCTTC. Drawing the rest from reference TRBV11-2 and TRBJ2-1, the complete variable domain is EAGVAQSPRYKIIEKRQSVAFWCNPISGHATLYWYQQILGQGPKLLIQFQNNGVVDDSQLPKDRFSAERLKGVDSTLKIQPAKLEDSAVYLCASKQAATVFWQFFGPGTRLTVL.

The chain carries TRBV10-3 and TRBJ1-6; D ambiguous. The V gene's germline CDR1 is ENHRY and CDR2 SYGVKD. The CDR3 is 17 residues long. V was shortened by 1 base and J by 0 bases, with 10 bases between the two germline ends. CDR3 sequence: CAISEFPPSSYNSPLHF. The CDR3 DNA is TGTGCCATCAGTGAGTTCCCGCCTAGCTCCTATAATTCACCCCTCCACTTT.

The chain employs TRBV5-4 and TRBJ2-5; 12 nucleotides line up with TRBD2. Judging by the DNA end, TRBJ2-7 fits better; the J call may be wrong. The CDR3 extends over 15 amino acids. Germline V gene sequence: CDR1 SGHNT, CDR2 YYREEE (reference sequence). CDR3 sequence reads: CASSKGLAGAIEQYF. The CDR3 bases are TGTGCCAGCAGCAAGGGACTAGCGGGTGCTATCGAGCAGTACTTC.

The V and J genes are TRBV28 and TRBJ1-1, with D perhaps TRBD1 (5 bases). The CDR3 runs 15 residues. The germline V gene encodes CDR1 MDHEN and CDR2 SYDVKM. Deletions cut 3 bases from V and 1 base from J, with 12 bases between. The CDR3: CASSFGGGRNTEAFF. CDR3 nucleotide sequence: TGTGCCAGCAGTTTCGGGGGGGGGAGGAACACTGAAGCTTTCTTT.

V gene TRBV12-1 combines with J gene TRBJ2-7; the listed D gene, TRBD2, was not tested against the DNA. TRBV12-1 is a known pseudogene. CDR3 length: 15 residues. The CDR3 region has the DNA TGTGCCAGCAGCTTTGAACTTGCCGGGGTCTACGAGCAGTACTTC. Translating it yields CASSFELAGVYEQYF.